This T cell receptor (beta chain) is from a study of blood T cell repertoires in COVID-19. Here immunoSEQ multiplex PCR was the method, and the copy in TCRdb shows in-frame clones only, minus some. The repertoire holds over 200,000 clones, with around 86% as singletons. The CDR3 length is 15 residues. From germline, CDR1 is MGHDK and CDR2 SYGVNS. The V gene end was trimmed by 3 bases and the J gene end by 4 bases; junction bases not matched to a gene: 3. A remark on this clone: Additional DNA sequences in this sample encode the identical CDR3.

The sample was peripheral blood. This sequence was found in a human donor in a cohort sampled during active COVID-19. The chain employs TRBV25-1 and TRBJ2-1, with TRBD2 matching over 10 bases. This CDR3 is CASSDPAGGYNEQFF. DNA for the CDR3: TGTGCCAGCAGTGACCCAGCGGGAGGGTACAATGAGCAGTTCTTC.